The 16 T cell receptor beta chains presented below share a single source sample, sequenced in a study of T cells expressing NK-cell markers. TCRdb reprocessed the 5' RACE reads and reports one entry per CDR3 protein, with no DNA. The sample totals about 430,000 distinct CDR3 sequences; its top ten clones hold almost 1.5%. Specimen: blood T cells: a sorted CD56 or NKG2C T cell subset, CD4+ or CD8+ T cells, or bulk PBMC T cells (not recorded which). These receptors came from a woman aged 50 to 65 in good health.

The rearrangement uses TRBV29-1 and TRBJ2-3; TCRdb's D call, TRBD1, is unchecked because there is no DNA. This CDR3 region has 16 residues. Germline V CDR1 and CDR2: SQVTM, ANQGSEA. The CDR3 sequence is CSVEDPGGGPTDTQYF.

CDR3 sequence reads: CASSLVIFSPGDEQYF. The chain links TRBV7-8 to TRBJ2-7; the TCRdb D gene call, TRBD1, has no DNA to confirm it. The germline gives CDR1 SGHVS, CDR2 FQNEAQ. This CDR3 is built from 16 residues.

The chain links TRBV10-1 to TRBJ2-5; the D gene TCRdb calls, TRBD2, cannot be checked with no DNA. Germline V gene data show CDR1 as WNHNN and CDR2 as SYGVQD (reference sequence). The CDR3 sequence is 13 residues long. The chain's CDR3 is CASSLLAGGTQYF.

V gene TRBV20-1 combines with J gene TRBJ1-1. The CDR3 loop spans 14 amino acids. Germline CDR1 is DFQATT and CDR2 is SNEGSKA (reference sequence). The CDR3: CSARVRTMNTEAFF.

CDR3 amino acids: CASSPGGQPSNTEAFF. The V call is TRBV5-1, the J call TRBJ1-1; as DNA is missing, the TRBD1 call by TCRdb cannot be tested. CDR3 size: 16 residues. Germline V gene lookup returns CDR1 SGHRS and CDR2 YFSETQ.

The chain combines TRBV20-1 with TRBJ2-5; the D call of TRBD2 rests on TCRdb alone, since no DNA is present to check it. In germline, CDR1 is DFQATT, CDR2 SNEGSKA (reference sequence). This CDR3 spans 13 amino acids. CDR3 in amino acids: CSARLTSGFTQYF.

The J gene is TRBJ1-5, the V gene TRBV30. Per the germline V gene, CDR1 is GTSNPN and CDR2 is SVGIG (reference sequence). The CDR3 is 14 amino acids. The chain's CDR3 is CAWTYGGGNQPQHF.

This sequence joins TRBV2 and TRBJ1-2; TCRdb designates TRBD1, a call that cannot be tested without DNA. CDR3 length equals 11 residues. In germline, CDR1 is SNHLY, CDR2 FYNNEI. The CDR3 is CASTPYAGYTF.

This chain links TRBV11-3 with TRBJ2-3; with no DNA, the TCRdb D assignment of TRBD2 cannot be verified. Germline lookup yields CDR1 SGHNT and CDR2 YENEEA. This CDR3 comprises 16 residues. CDR3: CASSPVAGGVTDTQYF.

The chain is built from TRBV11-3 and TRBJ2-7; TCRdb's D call of TRBD2 is untestable without DNA. Germline V lookup: CDR1 SGHNT, CDR2 YENEEA. The length of the CDR3 is 11 residues. The CDR3 here is CASRRGNEQYF.

The CDR3 reads CASSDPQITDTQYF. The chain uses TRBV10-1 and TRBJ2-3; TCRdb lists TRBD2, though no DNA is available to test this call. Germline values: CDR1 WNHNN, CDR2 SYGVQD (reference sequence). The CDR3 loop spans 14 amino acids.

V usage is TRBV5-1 and J usage is TRBJ2-3; TCRdb calls TRBD2, which cannot be checked without DNA. Germline V CDR1 and CDR2: SGHRS, YFSETQ. This CDR3 has 18 amino acids. CDR3 protein: CASSTLGPLAGVTDTQYF.

CDR3 loop: CASSPRFEGYNEQFF. The rearrangement links TRBV5-1 to TRBJ2-1; TCRdb gives TRBD2 as the D gene, but with no DNA this cannot be confirmed. Per germline, CDR1 SGHRS and CDR2 YFSETQ. The length of the CDR3 is 15 residues.

The CDR3 sequence is CASSLTGKSGNTIYF. The V gene is TRBV27, the J gene TRBJ1-3; TCRdb's D gene call, TRBD1, goes unchecked for lack of DNA. The CDR3 consists of 15 residues. Germline-derived CDR1 and CDR2 are MNHEY and SMNVEV (reference sequence).

The V call is TRBV18, the J call TRBJ2-1. The CDR3 runs to 17 residues. Looked up from germline, CDR1 is KGHSH and CDR2 is LQKENI. The CDR3 spells CASSPQGSGSFYNEQFF.

V gene TRBV5-1 combines with J gene TRBJ2-1; there is no DNA to check the TCRdb D call of TRBD2. Germline-derived CDR1 and CDR2 are SGHRS and YFSETQ. CDR3 length: 11 residues. The CDR3 loop reads CASSLALVQFF.